The 29 T cell receptor beta chains presented below share a single source sample, sequenced in a study of cytomegalovirus exposure and HLA in healthy donors. Use of 60 Vbeta and 13 Jbeta primers characterized the PCR. Profiling relied on immunoSEQ multiplex PCR, and the TCRdb table lists in-frame clones only, not all of them. The sample includes around 100,000 clones, around 80% of them seen just once. The sample comprised PBMCs. The receptors here all came from a man aged 25-45 years in good health and CMV-seropositive.

The genes are TRBV4-2 and TRBJ1-5, with a weak D call TRBD1 (5 bases). CDR3 size: 14 residues. V lost 1 base to trimming and J lost 4 bases, with 8 bases between them. Germline CDR1 is LGHNA and CDR2 is YNFKEQ. Here the CDR3 reads CASSQGNRNQPQHF. The DNA of the CDR3 is TGTGCCAGCAGCCAAGGGAACAGGAATCAGCCCCAGCATTTT.

J is TRBJ1-1 and V is TRBV29-1; tentatively, D is TRBD1 (5 bases). V shed 7 bases and J shed 4 bases, with 19 bases lying between them. The length of the CDR3 is 14 residues. Germline loops: CDR1 SQVTM, CDR2 ANQGSEA. CDR3 nucleotides: TGCAGCGCTGGGGACTTAAGACAGTCCACTGAAGCTTTCTTT. This codes for CSAGDLRQSTEAFF.

The CDR3 nucleotides read TGTGCCAGCAGCCGGGTGTGGCAGGGGGCCGACAATGAGCAGTTCTTC. Translation: CASSRVWQGADNEQFF. The chain uses TRBV5-5 and TRBJ2-1; TRBD1 agrees at 8 bases. Germline CDR1 is SGHKS and CDR2 is YYEKEE (reference sequence). The CDR3 runs 16 residues. V lost 4 bases and J lost 5; bases outside the gene matches: 11.

The V gene is TRBV5-4, the J gene TRBJ1-1; no reliable D call. V was pared by 0 bases and J by 6 bases, with 15 bases between. Germline V gene data show CDR1 as SGHNT and CDR2 as YYREEE (reference sequence). The CDR3 is 15 amino acids. This CDR3 reads CASSLGEGWGAEAFF. The CDR3 DNA sequence: TGTGCCAGCAGCTTGGGGGAGGGCTGGGGTGCTGAAGCTTTCTTT.

This clone occurred once. J is TRBJ2-1 and V is TRBV5-1; tentative D call: TRBD2 (6 bases). This CDR3 has 16 amino acids. CDR1 SGHRS and CDR2 YFSETQ come from the germline V gene. Deletions cut 4 bases from V and 2 bases from J, with 16 bases between. Here the CDR3 DNA reads TGCGCCAGCAGCAGGGCCTCGGGGGAGGCCTACAATGAGCAGTTCTTC. This sequence encodes CASSRASGEAYNEQFF.

This clone was seen once. The CDR3 reads CASSPTRTGADSGQYF. Written as DNA, the CDR3 is TGTGCCAGCAGCCCAACTCGGACAGGGGCCGACTCTGGGCAGTACTTC. V gene TRBV7-6 combines with J gene TRBJ2-7; 9 positions agree with TRBD1. The CDR3 runs 16 residues. Germline CDR1 SGHVS, CDR2 FNYEAQ. Germline trimming cut 5 bases from V and 9 bases from J; bases unmatched to any gene: 17.

The rearrangement links TRBV4-1 to TRBJ2-5; D ambiguous. The DNA matches TRBJ2-7 better at its end, which makes the J call doubtful. Germline values: CDR1 MGHRA, CDR2 YSYEKL. The CDR3 length is 14 residues. CDR3 DNA: TGCGCCAGCAGCCAAGACGGTCAAGCCTACGAGCAGTACTTC. The encoded protein is CASSQDGQAYEQYF.

The chain is built from TRBV30 and TRBJ1-1, with 8 bases identical to TRBD1. The germline gives CDR1 GTSNPN, CDR2 SVGIG (reference sequence). The CDR3 is made up of 14 amino acids. With 0 bases clipped from V and 5 bases from J, the junction kept 5 bases outside the gene matches. CDR3 amino acids: CAWSVLDRVTEAFF. CDR3 nucleotide sequence: TGTGCCTGGAGTGTTCTGGACAGGGTAACTGAAGCTTTCTTT.

This clone is a singleton in its sample. This chain connects TRBV11-2 to TRBJ1-2; 8 bases line up with TRBD1. The CDR3 runs to 15 residues. Germline CDR1 is SGHAT and CDR2 is FQNNGV. After removal of 3 bases from V and 8 bases from J, the junction contained 11 bases not matched to a gene. The chain's CDR3 is CASSLVRQGMRGYTF. In nucleotides, the CDR3 is TGTGCCAGCAGCTTGGTCCGACAGGGGATGCGGGGCTACACCTTC.

This rearrangement joins TRBV5-1 to TRBJ1-1, with a possible D match to TRBD1 (5 bases). Germline CDR1 and CDR2: SGHRS and YFSETQ. The ends were cut back, 0 bases at V and 10 bases at J, with 16 bases in the middle. The CDR3 is made up of 14 amino acids. CDR3 sequence: CASSLEFGGGVAFF. The CDR3 DNA reads TGCGCCAGCAGCTTGGAATTCGGCGGGGGAGTAGCTTTCTTT. Filled out from reference TRBV5-1 and TRBJ1-1, the complete variable domain reads KAGVTQTPRYLIKTRGQQVTLSCSPISGHRSVSWYQQTPGQGLQFLFEYFSETQRNKGNFPGRFSGRQFSNSRSEMNVSTLELGDSALYLCASSLEFGGGVAFFGQGTRLTVV.

This sequence joins TRBV7-2 and TRBJ2-7; 9 bases align to TRBD1. Germline values: CDR1 SGHTA, CDR2 FQGNSA. Trimming removed 5 bases from V and 6 bases from J; junction bases left unmatched: 8. The length of the CDR3 is 14 residues. The CDR3 region is CASSPGTGLGEQYF. The CDR3 DNA follows: TGTGCCAGCAGCCCAGGGACAGGGCTGGGCGAGCAGTACTTC.

This sequence joins TRBV5-6 and TRBJ1-6, with D possibly TRBD1 on 5 matching bases. V gave up 5 bases and J gave up 7 bases, with 13 bases separating them. The CDR3 consists of 14 residues. Per the germline V gene, CDR1 is SGHDT and CDR2 is YYEEEE. The chain's CDR3 is CASSFSGSNSPLHF. The CDR3, as DNA: TGTGCCAGCAGTTTCTCAGGGTCAAATTCACCCCTCCACTTT.

The sample holds a few counts of this clone. V and J are TRBV30 and TRBJ1-1, with D unresolved. The CDR3 length is 12 residues. Trimming took 2 bases from V and 4 from J, leaving 8 bases between them. Germline V gene lookup returns CDR1 GTSNPN and CDR2 SVGIG (reference sequence). CDR3 protein: CAWSLGSTEAFF. The CDR3, as DNA: TGTGCCTGGAGTTTGGGCAGCACTGAAGCTTTCTTT.

This rearrangement joins TRBV29-1 to TRBJ2-7, with unresolved D. CDR1 is SQVTM, CDR2 ANQGSEA, per germline. The CDR3 is made up of 13 amino acids. V gave up 5 bases and J gave up 3 bases, with 14 bases separating them. CDR3 sequence (DNA): TGCAGCGTTACCCACGGGTCACTCTACGAGCAGTACTTC. This codes for CSVTHGSLYEQYF.

The rearrangement links TRBV4-1 to TRBJ2-7, with 11 bases fitting TRBD1. Germline CDR1 is MGHRA and CDR2 is YSYEKL. Unmatched junction bases numbered 8, after V lost 5 bases and J lost 5 bases. The CDR3 extends over 15 amino acids. CDR3 loop: CASSSLGQGADEQYF. CDR3 in DNA: TGCGCCAGCAGCTCACTAGGACAGGGGGCCGACGAGCAGTACTTC.

The chain employs TRBV5-4 and TRBJ1-6; 7 positions agree with TRBD1. CDR1 is SGHNT, CDR2 YYREEE, per germline (reference sequence). Trimming at V came to 4 bases and at J to 6 bases, leaving 13 bases not matched to a gene. CDR3 size: 17 residues. CDR3: CASSQRARGVGNSPLHF. DNA for the CDR3: TGTGCCAGCAGCCAAAGGGCCAGGGGGGTCGGTAATTCACCCCTCCACTTT. Looking up the rest from reference TRBV5-4 and TRBJ1-6 gives the full variable domain: ETGVTQSPTHLIKTRGQQVTLRCSSQSGHNTVSWYQQALGQGPQFIFQYYREEENGRGNFPPRFSGLQFPNYSSELNVNALELDDSALYLCASSQRARGVGNSPLHFGNGTRLTVT.

The CDR3 nucleotides read TGTGCCAGCAGCAAAAGACAGGGGATAGACTCCTACGAGCAGTACTTC. Translated: CASSKRQGIDSYEQYF. The chain recombines TRBV7-9 with TRBJ2-5, with TRBD1 identical over 8 bases. The DNA end is more similar to TRBJ2-7, so the J call may be wrong. This CDR3 comprises 16 residues. Germline V gene sequence: CDR1 SEHNR, CDR2 FQNEAQ (reference sequence).

The chain is built from TRBV4-1 and TRBJ2-7; weak D call: TRBD1 (6 bases). V dropped 4 bases and J dropped 3 bases, with 16 bases sitting between them. The germline V gene encodes CDR1 MGHRA and CDR2 YSYEKL. The CDR3 covers 15 residues. The CDR3 sequence: CASSPRGTWDYEQYF. The CDR3 DNA follows: TGCGCCAGCAGCCCGAGGGGGACATGGGACTACGAGCAGTACTTC.

This clone was counted between two and nine times. The rearrangement uses TRBV14 and TRBJ2-7; D is unresolved. V shed 1 base and J shed 8 bases, with 6 bases lying between them. The germline V gene encodes CDR1 SGHDN and CDR2 FVKESK. The CDR3 is 11 residues long. DNA of the CDR3: TGTGCCAGCAGCCAAGGGGCGAAGCAGTACTTC. Its protein product is CASSQGAKQYF. The complete variable domain, with remaining parts taken from reference TRBV14 and TRBJ2-7, reads EAGVTQFPSHSVIEKGQTVTLRCDPISGHDNLYWYRRVMGKEIKFLLHFVKESKQDESGMPNNRFLAERTGGTYSTLKVQPAELEDSGVYFCASSQGAKQYFGPGTRLTVT.

The V and J genes are TRBV19 and TRBJ1-1; 9 bases line up with TRBD1. Germline CDR1 reads LNHDA; CDR2 reads SQIVND (reference sequence). CDR3 length: 13 amino acids. Germline trimming cut 8 bases from V and 9 bases from J; bases unmatched to any gene: 10. CDR3 in DNA: TGTGCCAGTTCTACAGGGGGCGCCCCAAAAGCTTTCTTT. It translates to CASSTGGAPKAFF.

Comments on this clone: Distinct nucleotide sequences in the sample also encode this CDR3. This rearrangement joins TRBV5-1 to TRBJ1-1, with TRBD1 matching 9 bases. The length of the CDR3 is 15 residues. Trimming cost V 4 bases and J 8 bases; bases outside gene matches: 12. The germline CDR1 and CDR2 sequences are SGHRS and YFSETQ. In DNA form, the CDR3 reads TGCGCCAGCAGCCGCCGGGACAGGGCGGGCACCGAAGCTTTCTTT. Its protein is CASSRRDRAGTEAFF.

This clone was observed a few times. The chain recombines TRBV28 with TRBJ2-1; D uncertain. The CDR3 runs 13 residues. Trimming pared 8 bases from V and 3 bases from J, leaving 11 bases between. The germline CDR1 and CDR2 sequences are MDHEN and SYDVKM. CDR3 amino acids: CASAYDLYNEQFF. As DNA, the CDR3 is TGTGCCAGCGCGTACGATCTCTACAATGAGCAGTTCTTC.

The chain recombines TRBV2 with TRBJ1-2; 7 bases are a match to TRBD1. The CDR3 extends over 12 amino acids. Trimming took 7 bases from V and 6 from J; bases not matched to a gene: 5. The germline V gene encodes CDR1 SNHLY and CDR2 FYNNEI. The CDR3 region has the DNA TGTGCCAGCACCTGGGACAGAAATGGCTACACCTTC. Translation gives CASTWDRNGYTF.

This clone was detected a few times. V is TRBV5-4 and J is TRBJ1-4, with D possibly matching TRBD1 (5 bases). V lost 3 bases, J lost 8 bases, and 23 bases lay in between. Germline V lookup: CDR1 SGHNT, CDR2 YYREEE (reference sequence). The CDR3 contains 17 residues. The CDR3 region is CASSSSSDWGGREKLFF. CDR3 coding DNA: TGTGCCAGCAGCTCCTCCTCCGACTGGGGGGGGAGGGAAAAACTGTTTTTT.

A remark on this clone: The junction and the germline gene differ at one end; a read error may be behind it. The chain carries TRBV5-6 and TRBJ1-2; 7 bases line up with TRBD1. CDR3 size: 14 residues. Germline CDR1 reads SGHDT; CDR2 reads YYEEEE. CDR3 in DNA: TGTGCCAGCATCTTCACAGGGGTGCGGGAGGGCTACCCCTTC. This codes for CASIFTGVREGYPF.

This clone was counted a few times. This chain uses TRBV5-6 with TRBJ2-7; 8 bases are a match to TRBD1. The V gene's germline CDR1 is SGHDT and CDR2 YYEEEE. This CDR3 has 14 residues. Losses at the gene ends were 0 bases for V and 2 bases for J; bases not matched to a gene: 1. CDR3 sequence (DNA): TGTGCCAGCAGCTTGGAACAGGGGGCCTACGAGCAGTACTTC. Amino acid sequence: CASSLEQGAYEQYF.

The chain uses TRBV18 and TRBJ1-1, with D unclear. Trimming took off 3 bases at V and 1 base at J, with 6 bases between the two ends. Germline CDR1 KGHSH, CDR2 LQKENI. The length of the CDR3 is 13 residues. CDR3 sequence: CASSPRGNTEAFF. CDR3 DNA: TGTGCCAGCTCACCGAGAGGGAACACTGAAGCTTTCTTT. Combining the CDR3 with reference TRBV18 and TRBJ1-1 gives the whole variable domain NAGVMQNPRHLVRRRGQEARLRCSPMKGHSHVYWYRQLPEEGLKFMVYLQKENIIDESGMPKERFSAEFPKEGPSILRIQQVVRGDSAAYFCASSPRGNTEAFFGQGTRLTVV.

About this clone: The junction differs from germline at one of its ends, possibly a read error. The chain combines TRBV10-2 with TRBJ2-1; D is uncertain. This CDR3 is 15 amino acids long. Germline CDR1 is WSHSY and CDR2 is SAAADI. The CDR3 reads CASSESRATGGDQLF. The CDR3 coding sequence is TGCGCCAGCAGTGAGTCGCGTGCCACGGGTGGCGATCAACTCTTC.

This chain joins TRBV18 and TRBJ1-1; TRBD1 agrees at 7 bases. Germline CDR1 reads KGHSH; CDR2 reads LQKENI. The CDR3 length is 17 residues. Trimming removed 0 bases from V and 2 bases from J; junction bases left unmatched: 9. The CDR3: CASSPPNRGRFNTEAFF. The CDR3 nucleotides are TGTGCCAGCTCACCACCCAACAGGGGAAGGTTTAACACTGAAGCTTTCTTT. Combining the CDR3 with reference TRBV18 and TRBJ1-1 gives the whole variable domain NAGVMQNPRHLVRRRGQEARLRCSPMKGHSHVYWYRQLPEEGLKFMVYLQKENIIDESGMPKERFSAEFPKEGPSILRIQQVVRGDSAAYFCASSPPNRGRFNTEAFFGQGTRLTVV.